These 14 T cell receptor beta chains share one sample of origin, sequenced in a study of T-cell reconstitution after alpha-beta-depleted transplantation in children. Using unique molecular identifiers, the investigators prepared the TCRbeta library. TCRdb fed the PCR reads into MiXCR, producing one record per CDR3 protein. The table lists some 490,000 distinct CDR3 sequences, approximately 13% of them singletons. The sample here was PBMCs from the stem cell graft donor, taken from the stem cell graft. The origin of the receptors is a human donor who donated a stem cell graft to a child with combined immunodeficiency.

V usage is TRBV11-2 and J usage is TRBJ2-7; D gene uncertain. The germline CDR1 and CDR2 sequences are SGHAT and FQNNGV. Trimming stripped 2 bases from V and 0 bases from J, with 11 bases between. CDR3 length: 15 amino acids. CDR3 DNA: TGTGCCAGCAGCTTAAGGACGTCCAGCTCCTACGAGCAGTACTTC. Translation: CASSLRTSSSYEQYF. Full variable domain (outside the CDR3, taken from reference TRBV11-2 and TRBJ2-7): EAGVAQSPRYKIIEKRQSVAFWCNPISGHATLYWYQQILGQGPKLLIQFQNNGVVDDSQLPKDRFSAERLKGVDSTLKIQPAKLEDSAVYLCASSLRTSSSYEQYFGPGTRLTVT.

This clonotype has at least ten counts. The V call is TRBV12-3 or TRBV12-4, the J call TRBJ2-7; the D gene is possibly TRBD1 (6 bases). Trimming left V 3 bases short and J 3 bases short, with 12 bases between. This CDR3 is built from 14 residues. The CDR3: CASSLDSANYEQYF. The CDR3 nucleotides read TGTGCCAGCAGTTTGGACAGTGCCAACTACGAGCAGTACTTC.

About this clonotype itself: A much larger clone lies a single base off, so this may be a read error. The V call is TRBV2, the J call TRBJ2-3, with 8 bases matching TRBD2. This CDR3 spans 16 amino acids. The germline V gene has CDR1 SNHLY and CDR2 FYNNEI. CDR3 in amino acids: CAISLHSGGDTDTQYF. CDR3 DNA: TGTGCCATCAGTTTACACTCGGGGGGGGATACAGATACGCAGTATTTT.

This clonotype was seen only a few times. This chain uses TRBV4-2 with TRBJ2-7; the match to TRBD2 covers 9 bases. The length of the CDR3 is 14 residues. CDR1 and CDR2 (germline): LGHNA, YNFKEQ. Losses at the gene ends were 1 base for V and 12 bases for J; bases not matched to a gene: 10. CDR3 residues: CASSQASRGTSLYF. In DNA, the CDR3 is TGTGCCAGCAGCCAAGCCTCGCGGGGGACTAGCTTGTACTTC.

The chain employs TRBV5-1 and TRBJ1-5; no clear D gene. Germline V gives CDR1 SGHRS, CDR2 YFSETQ. The CDR3 length is 18 residues. V dropped 2 bases and J dropped 0 bases, with 18 bases sitting between them. In nucleotides, the CDR3 is TGCGCCAGCAGCTTTTTCGACAAGACACCTTCTAGCAATCAGCCCCAGCATTTT. Amino acids: CASSFFDKTPSSNQPQHF.

This clonotype was seen more than once but under ten times. The chain recombines TRBV7-9 with TRBJ2-3; D is perhaps TRBD2 (5 bases). The ends were cut back, 5 bases at V and 5 bases at J, with 23 bases in the middle. The CDR3 is 17 amino acids. Per the germline V gene, CDR1 is SEHNR and CDR2 is FQNEAQ (reference sequence). The CDR3 here is CASSTPEDGKRGDTQYF. DNA for the CDR3: TGTGCCAGCAGCACCCCAGAGGACGGGAAAAGAGGAGATACGCAGTATTTT.

V and J are TRBV6-5 and TRBJ1-6; tentatively, D is TRBD1 (6 bases). Per the germline V gene, CDR1 is MNHEY and CDR2 is SVGAGI. The V gene lost 2 bases and the J gene lost 9 bases, with 26 bases spanning the gap. This CDR3 comprises 19 residues. In nucleotides, the CDR3 is TGTGCCAGCAGTTACCGGCATCCGGCAGGGGCTTATAAACGTTCACCCCTCCACTTT. Translating it yields CASSYRHPAGAYKRSPLHF.

This clonotype occurred many times. This chain joins TRBV10-3 and TRBJ2-7, with TRBD1 matching 10 bases. The germline CDR1 and CDR2 sequences are ENHRY and SYGVKD. V trimming: 11 bases; J trimming: 3 bases; junction bases outside the gene matches: 7. CDR3 length: 13 amino acids. The CDR3: CASGGTGVYEQYF. In DNA form, the CDR3 reads TGTGCCTCCGGGGGGACAGGGGTCTACGAGCAGTACTTC.

This clonotype has ten or more counts. The chain uses TRBV5-1 and TRBJ2-1, with 11 nucleotides matching TRBD1. The CDR3 spans 18 residues. The germline V gene encodes CDR1 SGHRS and CDR2 YFSETQ. V lost 2 bases, J lost 9 bases, and 16 bases stayed unmatched. This CDR3 is CASSFPRRGQGVQGEQFF. DNA of the CDR3: TGCGCCAGCAGCTTCCCTCGAAGGGGACAGGGGGTTCAGGGTGAGCAGTTCTTC.

This chain joins TRBV19 and TRBJ2-7; 7 positions agree with TRBD1. CDR3 size: 15 residues. Trimming took 5 bases from V and 4 from J; bases not matched to a gene: 11. Germline assignment: CDR1 LNHDA and CDR2 SQIVND (reference sequence). This chain's CDR3 is CASSAAGTVAYEQYF. The CDR3 nucleotides are TGTGCCAGTAGTGCTGCCGGGACAGTGGCGTACGAGCAGTACTTC. The complete variable domain, with remaining parts taken from reference TRBV19 and TRBJ2-7, reads DGGITQSPKYLFRKEGQNVTLSCEQNLNHDAMYWYRQDPGQGLRLIYYSQIVNDFQKGDIAEGYSVSREKKESFPLTVTSAQKNPTAFYLCASSAAGTVAYEQYFGPGTRLTVT.

The sample holds many counts of this clonotype. The gene calls are TRBV27 and TRBJ1-4, with TRBD1 matching over 9 bases. This CDR3 contains 15 residues. Trimming cost V 4 bases and J 5 bases; bases outside gene matches: 5. Germline V gene sequence: CDR1 MNHEY, CDR2 SMNVEV (reference sequence). The CDR3, as DNA: TGTGCCAGCAGTTCCCGACAGGGGGTAAATGAAAAACTGTTTTTT. This gives the protein CASSSRQGVNEKLFF.

Many counts were recorded for this clonotype. The chain is built from TRBV9 and TRBJ2-2; D is unresolved. CDR1 is SGDLS and CDR2 is YYNGEE in the germline V gene. The CDR3 is 13 residues long. Deletions cut 0 bases from V and 6 bases from J, with 6 bases between. The CDR3 loop reads CASSVGGAGELFF. CDR3 bases: TGTGCCAGCAGCGTAGGAGGCGCCGGGGAGCTGTTTTTT.

This clonotype has ten or more counts. The V and J genes are TRBV6-5 and TRBJ2-5; no reliable D call. Trimming took off 5 bases at V and 5 bases at J, with 18 bases between the two ends. Germline values: CDR1 MNHEY, CDR2 SVGAGI. The CDR3 spans 15 residues. The CDR3 reads CASSHAKGSRETQYF. CDR3 DNA sequence: TGTGCCAGCAGTCACGCAAAAGGAAGTAGGGAGACCCAGTACTTC.

The chain joins TRBV3-1 to TRBJ2-7; TRBD1 might be the D (5 bases). Trimming removed 1 base from V and 1 base from J, with 8 bases in between. In germline, CDR1 is LGHDT, CDR2 YNNKEL (reference sequence). The CDR3 loop spans 14 amino acids. This CDR3 is CASSQGYRSYEQYF. The CDR3 DNA reads TGTGCCAGCAGCCAAGGATACAGGTCCTACGAGCAGTACTTC.